Described below is a single TCR beta chain sequence and its context. CDR3 size: 21 residues. Germline CDR1 reads ENHRY; CDR2 reads SYGVKD. V was clipped by 8 bases and J by 5 bases; unmatched bases: 28. The data originate from a study of PD-L1 blockade in urothelial cancer. Study-level information: Males with urothelial cancer arising in the bladder constituted about 90% of the roughly 30 patients.

This table comes from immunoSEQ multiplex PCR, and its TCRdb copy is limited to in-frame clones, with some not included. There are around 80,000 clones in the sample; roughly 90% occur only once, and around 0.9% lies in the top ten. Time point denoted: peripheral blood 6 weeks after treatment start. This receptor was identified in an elderly woman with urothelial cancer. The chain has TRBV10-3 and TRBJ2-1; 9 bases are shared with TRBD2. Sequencing was performed on PBMCs, taken around atezolizumab (anti-PD-L1) treatment. The CDR3 is CAILNPATGTSFPGPNNEQFF. The CDR3 region has the DNA TGTGCCATCCTGAATCCGGCGACCGGGACTAGCTTCCCCGGGCCTAACAATGAGCAGTTCTTC.